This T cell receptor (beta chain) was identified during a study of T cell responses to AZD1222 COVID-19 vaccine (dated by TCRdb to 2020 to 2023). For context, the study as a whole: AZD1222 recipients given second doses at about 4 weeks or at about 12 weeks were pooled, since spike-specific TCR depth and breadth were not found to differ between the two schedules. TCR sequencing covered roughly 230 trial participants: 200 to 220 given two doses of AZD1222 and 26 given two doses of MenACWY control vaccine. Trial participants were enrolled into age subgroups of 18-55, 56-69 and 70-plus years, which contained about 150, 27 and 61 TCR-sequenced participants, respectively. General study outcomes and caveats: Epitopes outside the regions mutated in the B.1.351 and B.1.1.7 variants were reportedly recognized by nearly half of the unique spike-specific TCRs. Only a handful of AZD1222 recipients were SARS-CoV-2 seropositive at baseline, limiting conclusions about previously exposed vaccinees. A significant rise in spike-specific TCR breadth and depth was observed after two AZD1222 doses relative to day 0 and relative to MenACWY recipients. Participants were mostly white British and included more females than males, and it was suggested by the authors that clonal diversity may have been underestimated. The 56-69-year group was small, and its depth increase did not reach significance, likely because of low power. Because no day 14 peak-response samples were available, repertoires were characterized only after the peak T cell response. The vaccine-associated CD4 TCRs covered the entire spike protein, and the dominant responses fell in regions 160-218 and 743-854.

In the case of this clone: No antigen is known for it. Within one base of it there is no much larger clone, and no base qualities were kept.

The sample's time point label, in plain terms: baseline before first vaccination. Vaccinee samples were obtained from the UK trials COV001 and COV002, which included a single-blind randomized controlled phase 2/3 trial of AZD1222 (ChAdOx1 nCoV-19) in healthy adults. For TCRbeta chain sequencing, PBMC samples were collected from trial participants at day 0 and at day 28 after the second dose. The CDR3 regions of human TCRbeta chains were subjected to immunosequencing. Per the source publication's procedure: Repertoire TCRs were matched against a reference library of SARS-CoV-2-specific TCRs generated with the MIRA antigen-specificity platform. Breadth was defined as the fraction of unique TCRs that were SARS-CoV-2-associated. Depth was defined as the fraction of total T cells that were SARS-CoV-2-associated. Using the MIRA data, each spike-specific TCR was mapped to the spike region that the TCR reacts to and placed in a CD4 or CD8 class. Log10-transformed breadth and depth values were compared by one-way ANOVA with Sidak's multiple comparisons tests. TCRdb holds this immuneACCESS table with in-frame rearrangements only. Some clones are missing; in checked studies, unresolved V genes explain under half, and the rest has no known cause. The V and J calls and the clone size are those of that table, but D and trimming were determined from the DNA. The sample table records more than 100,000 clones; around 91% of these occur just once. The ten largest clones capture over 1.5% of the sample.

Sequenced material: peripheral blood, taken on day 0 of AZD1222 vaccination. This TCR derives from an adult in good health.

The DNA is TGTGCCTGGAGAGGGACTTCCCTTGCGGGGGGCTACACCTTC. Its translation reads: CAWRGTSLAGGYTF. The sequence links TRBV30 to TRBJ1-2, with a weak D call of TRBD1 (5 bases match). From a lookup of the germline V gene (reference sequence), CDR1 and CDR2 are GTSNPN and SVGIG. The CDR3 has 14 amino acids, counting the end cysteine and phenylalanine. Only CDR3 DNA remains: 42 bases, in frame from the first base. V is reduced by 3 bases and J by 8 bases, leaving a spacing of 19 bases between them.